The next 22 T cell receptor beta chains were all read from a single sample in a study of early T cells in non-severe SARS-CoV-2 infection. One entry per CDR3 protein, called by TCRdb with MiXCR from the 5' RACE reads. Among about 36,000 distinct CDR3 sequences listed, around 4% were seen once. Sequenced: whole blood. Receptors originate from an adult who was a healthcare worker with PCR-confirmed SARS-CoV-2 infection or an uninfected control (not recorded which).

This clonotype was found many times. This chain joins TRBV10-3 and TRBJ2-1, with 14 bases that match TRBD2. Trimming removed 6 bases from V and 9 bases from J; junction bases left unmatched: 10. CDR1 is ENHRY, CDR2 SYGVKD, per germline. There are 16 residues in the CDR3. The CDR3 DNA is TGTGCCATCAGGACGGGACTAGCGGGAGTGAATGTTGAGCAGTTCTTC. It codes for CAIRTGLAGVNVEQFF.

There are many counts of this clonotype. CDR3 nucleotides: TGCGCCAGCAGCTTGGGATCAGTCATGAACACTGAAGCTTTCTTT. As protein: CASSLGSVMNTEAFF. The chain couples TRBV5-1 to TRBJ1-1; D unclear. CDR1 and CDR2 (germline): SGHRS, YFSETQ. The CDR3 covers 15 residues. Deletions cut 0 bases from V and 0 bases from J, with 9 bases between.

This clonotype occurred many times. The J gene is TRBJ2-2, the V gene TRBV29-1, with D perhaps matching TRBD1 (5 bases). The V gene lost 5 bases and the J gene lost 8 bases, with 15 bases spanning the gap. CDR3 length: 13 residues. The germline gives CDR1 SQVTM, CDR2 ANQGSEA. CDR3 coding DNA: TGCAGCGTTCGTTATCAGGGTACGGGGGAGCTGTTTTTT. Residues: CSVRYQGTGELFF.

This clonotype was counted ten times or more. V usage is TRBV18 and J usage is TRBJ2-5; no clear D. Germline V gene sequence: CDR1 KGHSH, CDR2 LQKENI. The CDR3 is 13 amino acids. V was shortened by 5 bases and J by 2 bases, with 9 bases between the two germline ends. As DNA, the CDR3 is TGTGCCAGCTCATCGGAATTTCAAGAGACCCAGTACTTC. Translated, it gives CASSSEFQETQYF.

This clonotype came up many times. This chain joins TRBV7-9 and TRBJ2-3; D unclear. The CDR3 totals 14 residues. Per the germline V gene, CDR1 is SEHNR and CDR2 is FQNEAQ (reference sequence). V lost 9 bases and J lost 4, with 17 bases in between. The CDR3 coding sequence is TGTGCCAGTCCCCGTGAGGTTCGTTCAGATACGCAGTATTTT. Translated, it gives CASPREVRSDTQYF.

In this sample, this clonotype turned up many times. Relative to the germline gene, one junction end is altered; a read error may explain this. V gene TRBV7-7 combines with J gene TRBJ2-5, with 7 bases matching TRBD2. The CDR3 is 13 amino acids. Germline V CDR1 and CDR2: SSHAT, FNYEAQ (reference sequence). CDR3 protein: CASSSGTKETQYF. The CDR3 DNA is TGTGCTAGCAGCTCCGGGACTAAAGAGACCCAGTACTTC.

This clonotype has ten or more counts. This chain uses TRBV7-2 with TRBJ2-6; D is uncertain. The germline CDR1 and CDR2 sequences are SGHTA and FQGNSA. The CDR3 covers 16 residues. V lost 5 bases to trimming and J lost 0 bases, with 11 bases between them. As DNA, the CDR3 is TGTGCCAGCAGCGGACGGACCCCCTCTGGGGCCAACGTCCTGACTTTC. It is translated as CASSGRTPSGANVLTF.

V gene TRBV4-3 combines with J gene TRBJ1-1; a weak D match, TRBD1 (5 bases). In germline, CDR1 is LGHNA, CDR2 YSLEER. This CDR3 is built from 15 residues. V lost 1 base and J 7 bases, leaving 16 bases between the germline ends. The CDR3 here is CASSQGGAGIGEAFF. CDR3 bases: TGCGCCAGCAGCCAAGGAGGGGCAGGGATAGGTGAAGCTTTCTTT.

There are many counts of this clonotype. The rearrangement uses TRBV28 and TRBJ2-1, with TRBD2 identical over 8 bases. Germline values: CDR1 MDHEN, CDR2 SYDVKM. V shed 3 bases, J shed 9 bases, and the junction held 7 bases outside the gene matches. This CDR3 has 14 residues. CDR3 protein: CASSFPGRASEQFF. In DNA form, the CDR3 reads TGTGCCAGCAGTTTCCCCGGGAGGGCCAGTGAGCAGTTCTTC.

This clonotype was picked up many times. The V and J genes are TRBV6-6 and TRBJ1-5; 9 nucleotides agree with TRBD1. Germline V lookup: CDR1 MNHNY, CDR2 SVGAGI (reference sequence). This CDR3 spans 16 amino acids. V lost 5 bases, J lost 3 bases, and 8 bases stayed unmatched. CDR3 residues: CASSRGQGTTNQPQHF. The CDR3 region has the DNA TGTGCCAGCAGTAGAGGACAGGGGACGACCAATCAGCCCCAGCATTTT.

There are many counts of this clonotype. The chain employs TRBV14 and TRBJ2-5; D is uncertain. The CDR3 is 13 amino acids. V lost 3 bases to trimming and J lost 4 bases, with 9 bases between them. The germline V gene has CDR1 SGHDN and CDR2 FVKESK. Here the CDR3 DNA reads TGTGCCAGCAGCCACTGGGGTGGAGAGACCCAGTACTTC. Protein product: CASSHWGGETQYF. Full variable domain (rest looked up from reference TRBV14 and TRBJ2-5): EAGVTQFPSHSVIEKGQTVTLRCDPISGHDNLYWYRRVMGKEIKFLLHFVKESKQDESGMPNNRFLAERTGGTYSTLKVQPAELEDSGVYFCASSHWGGETQYFGPGTRLLVL.

This chain uses TRBV19 with TRBJ2-2; 9 bases agree with TRBD1. From germline, CDR1 is LNHDA and CDR2 SQIVND (reference sequence). J was trimmed by 4 bases and V by 4 bases; bases with no gene match: 10. This CDR3 region has 17 residues. Here the CDR3 reads CASSTLQGATITGELFF. The CDR3 DNA is TGTGCCAGTAGTACGTTACAGGGGGCGACGATCACCGGGGAGCTGTTTTTT.

This clonotype has a count of ten or more. The genes are TRBV4-3 and TRBJ2-5, with 10 bases lining up with TRBD1. The CDR3 runs to 17 residues. Trimming cost V 0 bases and J 4 bases; bases outside gene matches: 8. The germline V gene encodes CDR1 LGHNA and CDR2 YSLEER. The CDR3 region has the DNA TGCGCCAGCAGCCAAGATCCGCCGACAGGGGGCTCAGAGACCCAGTACTTC. Translated: CASSQDPPTGGSETQYF.

This clonotype was recorded at least ten times. CDR3 sequence reads: CASSKNTEAFF. The DNA of the CDR3 is TGTGCCAGCAGCAAGAACACTGAAGCTTTCTTT. The chain joins TRBV11-2 to TRBJ1-1; D is unclear. Germline values: CDR1 SGHAT, CDR2 FQNNGV. The CDR3 length is 11 residues. Trimming removed 5 bases at V and 1 base at J, with 2 bases between.

As to this clonotype: Given a much more abundant clone one base away, this may be a read error. The chain employs TRBV4-1 and TRBJ2-7; the match to TRBD1 covers 12 bases. The V gene's germline CDR1 is MGHRA and CDR2 YSYEKL. The V and J ends lost 6 bases and 7 bases, in that order; junction bases with no gene match: 13. The CDR3 length is 16 residues. The CDR3 bases are TGCGCCAGCAGACGAATACCGGGACAGGGGGCGGAAGAGCAGTACTTC. As protein: CASRRIPGQGAEEQYF.

At least ten counts were recorded for this clonotype. The chain joins TRBV28 to TRBJ2-6; no definite D call. The CDR3 is made up of 17 amino acids. Trimming removed 1 base at V and 0 bases at J, with 10 bases between. CDR1 and CDR2 from the germline V gene are MDHEN and SYDVKM. Here the CDR3 reads CASSLSSENSGANVLTF. CDR3 bases: TGTGCCAGCAGTTTATCGTCTGAGAACTCTGGGGCCAACGTCCTGACTTTC.

This clonotype showed up just a few times. This chain joins TRBV5-6 and TRBJ2-7; 7 bases map to TRBD1. The germline gives CDR1 SGHDT, CDR2 YYEEEE. CDR3 size: 13 residues. The trim removed 6 bases at V and 2 bases at J, leaving 5 bases unmatched. The CDR3, as DNA: TGTGCCAGCATAAACAGGGGTGCCTACGAGCAGTACTTC. Translation: CASINRGAYEQYF.

This clonotype appeared many times. The chain has TRBV4-3 and TRBJ2-1; D remains ambiguous. Germline V gives CDR1 LGHNA, CDR2 YSLEER. Deletions cut 0 bases from V and 7 bases from J, with 7 bases between. The CDR3 has 13 residues. This CDR3 reads CASSQDRVNEQFF. As DNA, the CDR3 is TGCGCCAGCAGCCAAGACCGGGTAAATGAGCAGTTCTTC.

This clonotype occurred many times. The V gene is TRBV5-1, the J gene TRBJ1-1; TRBD1 aligns across 9 bases. This CDR3 has 14 residues. Germline CDR1 SGHRS, CDR2 YFSETQ. With 6 bases clipped from V and 5 bases from J, the junction kept 8 bases outside the gene matches. The CDR3 region is CASTDTGGSTEAFF. The CDR3 DNA reads as TGCGCCAGCACAGACACAGGGGGCTCGACTGAAGCTTTCTTT.

This clonotype is medium-sized in the sample. The chain combines TRBV30 with TRBJ2-1; the match to TRBD2 covers 15 bases. The germline V gene encodes CDR1 GTSNPN and CDR2 SVGIG (reference sequence). The CDR3 is 16 residues long. J was trimmed by 7 bases and V by 3 bases; bases with no gene match: 7. The CDR3 DNA sequence: TGTGCCTGGAGGTTCCCAGGGACTAGCGGGAGGAATGAGCAGTTCTTC. It is translated as CAWRFPGTSGRNEQFF.

This clonotype is labeled as medium-sized. The rearrangement links TRBV10-3 to TRBJ2-3; 8 nucleotides line up with TRBD2. CDR3 length: 16 residues. The V gene's germline CDR1 is ENHRY and CDR2 SYGVKD. V shed 6 bases, J shed 1 base, and the junction held 9 bases outside the gene matches. The chain's CDR3 is CAISGRALDGTDTQYF. The CDR3 bases are TGTGCCATCAGCGGGAGGGCCCTGGATGGCACAGATACGCAGTATTTT.

There are many counts of this clonotype. V and J are TRBV7-2 and TRBJ2-1; 9 positions agree with TRBD2. The V segment lost 5 bases and the J segment 8 bases; nucleotides outside the gene matches: 10. This CDR3 contains 15 residues. CDR1 and CDR2 (germline): SGHTA, FQGNSA. CDR3 in DNA: TGTGCCAGCAGCCTCGGGGTAGCGGGAGTTGATGAGCAGTTCTTC. It codes for CASSLGVAGVDEQFF.